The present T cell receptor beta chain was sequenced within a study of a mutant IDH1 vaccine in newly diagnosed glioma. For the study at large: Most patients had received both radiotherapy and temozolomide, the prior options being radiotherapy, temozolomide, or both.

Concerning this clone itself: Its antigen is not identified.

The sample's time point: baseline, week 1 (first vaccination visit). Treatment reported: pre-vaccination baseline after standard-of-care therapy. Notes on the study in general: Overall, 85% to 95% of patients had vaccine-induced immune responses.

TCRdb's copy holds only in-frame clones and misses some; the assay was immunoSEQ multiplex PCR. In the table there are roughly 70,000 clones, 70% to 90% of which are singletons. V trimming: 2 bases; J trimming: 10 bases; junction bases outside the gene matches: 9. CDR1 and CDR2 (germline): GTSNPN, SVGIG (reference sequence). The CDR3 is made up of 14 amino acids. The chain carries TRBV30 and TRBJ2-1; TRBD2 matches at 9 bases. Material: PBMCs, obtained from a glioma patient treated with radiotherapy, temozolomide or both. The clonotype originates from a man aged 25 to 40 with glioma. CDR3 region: CAWSRGGAFGEQFF. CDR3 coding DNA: TGTGCCTGGAGTCGCGGGGGGGCCTTCGGGGAGCAGTTCTTC.